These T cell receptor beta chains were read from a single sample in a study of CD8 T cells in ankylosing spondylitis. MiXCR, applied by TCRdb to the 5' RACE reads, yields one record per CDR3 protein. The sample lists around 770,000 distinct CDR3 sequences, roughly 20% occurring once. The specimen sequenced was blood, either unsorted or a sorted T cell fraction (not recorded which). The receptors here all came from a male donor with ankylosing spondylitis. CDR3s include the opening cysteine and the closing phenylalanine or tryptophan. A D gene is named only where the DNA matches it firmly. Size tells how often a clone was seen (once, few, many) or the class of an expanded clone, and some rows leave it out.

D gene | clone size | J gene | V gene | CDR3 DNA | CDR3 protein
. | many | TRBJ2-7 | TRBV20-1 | TGCAGTGCTAGCTGGGCAGACTCCTACGAGCAGTACTTC | CSASWADSYEQYF
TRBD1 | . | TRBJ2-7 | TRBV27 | TGTGCCAGCAGAACTTTTACCGGGACAGGGGTTCGAGAGCAGTACTTC | CASRTFTGTGVREQYF
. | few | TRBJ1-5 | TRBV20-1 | TGCAGTGCTAGAGACAGTCCCAATCAGCCCCAGCATTTT | CSARDSPNQPQHF
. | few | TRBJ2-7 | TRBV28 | TGTGCCAGCGGACAGACCTCGCCTTACGAGCAGTACTTC | CASGQTSPYEQYF
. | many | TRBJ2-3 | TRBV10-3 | TGTGCCACCCGTAACACCGTTCTAGATACGCAGTATTTT | CATRNTVLDTQYF
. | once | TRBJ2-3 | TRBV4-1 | TGCGCCAGCAGCCAAGATTCCCCGGAGGTGGGAGCAGATACGCAGTATTTT | CASSQDSPEVGADTQYF
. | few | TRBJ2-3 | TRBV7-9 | TGTGCCAGCAGCTCCACGGGGGGGACAGACCCGGGAGATACGCAGTATTTT | CASSSTGGTDPGDTQYF
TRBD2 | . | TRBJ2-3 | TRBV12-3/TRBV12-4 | TGTGCCAGCAGTCAGAAGGGGTTAGCGGGAGGTCGTGCAGATACGCAGTATTTT | CASSQKGLAGGRADTQYF
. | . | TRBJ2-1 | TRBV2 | TGTGCCAGCAGATTGGGCGGTGGTGAGCAGTTCTTC | CASRLGGGEQFF
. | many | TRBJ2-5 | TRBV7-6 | TGTGCCAGCAGCTCGATCCTCCAAGAGACCCAGTACTTC | CASSSILQETQYF
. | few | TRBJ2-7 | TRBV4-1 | TGCGCCAGCAGCCAAGAGAATCGTCTCCCTGGCGAGCAGTACTTC | CASSQENRLPGEQYF
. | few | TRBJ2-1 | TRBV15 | TGTGCCACCAGCAGAGGGACCTTGGGGGGAGATGAGCAGTTCTTC | CATSRGTLGGDEQFF
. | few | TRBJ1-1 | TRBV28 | TGTGCCAGCAGTTTACCCGCACAGGGCGCTGGCACTGAAGCTTTCTTT | CASSLPAQGAGTEAFF
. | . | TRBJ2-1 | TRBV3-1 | TGTGCCAGCAGCCAAGATGGGACCGAAAGCTCCTACAATGAGCAGTTCTTC | CASSQDGTESSYNEQFF
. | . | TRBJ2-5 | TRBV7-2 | TGTGCCAGCAGCTTAGTCGGGGAGGATAGGGACCAGTACTTC | CASSLVGEDRDQYF
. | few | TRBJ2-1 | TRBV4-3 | TGCGCCAGCAGCCAGGCCTCAGGGGGACTAGGGAGTTATGAGCAGTTCTTC | CASSQASGGLGSYEQFF
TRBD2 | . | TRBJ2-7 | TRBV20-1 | TGCAGTGCCGCTCTAGCGGGAGGAAACGAGCAGTACTTC | CSAALAGGNEQYF
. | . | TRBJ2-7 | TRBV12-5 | TGTGCTAGTGGAGTGAGGGGGGTCGGGGACGAGCAGTACTTC | CASGVRGVGDEQYF
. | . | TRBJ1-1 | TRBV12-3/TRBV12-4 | TGTGCCAGCAGCTCTCCTGCGGGCACTGAAGCTTTCTTT | CASSSPAGTEAFF
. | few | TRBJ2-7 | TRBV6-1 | TGTGCCAGCAGTGGGGGACTCTACGAGCAGTACTTC | CASSGGLYEQYF
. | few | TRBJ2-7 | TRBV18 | TGTGCCAGCTCAAATTCGGTGGACGAGCAGTACTTC | CASSNSVDEQYF
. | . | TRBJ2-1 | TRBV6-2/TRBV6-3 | TGTGCCAGCAGTAAGATGAATGAGCAGTTCTTC | CASSKMNEQFF
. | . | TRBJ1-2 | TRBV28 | TGTGCCAGCAGTCTAACGGGATATAACTATGGCTACACCTTC | CASSLTGYNYGYTF
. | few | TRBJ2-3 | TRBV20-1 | TGCAGTGCGAGGGACACAGGGTATTCCTCCCGTCGCACAGATACGCAGTATTTT | CSARDTGYSSRRTDTQYF
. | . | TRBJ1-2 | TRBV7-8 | TGTGCCAGCAGCTCCCGGGACTCCGGCTACACCTTC | CASSSRDSGYTF
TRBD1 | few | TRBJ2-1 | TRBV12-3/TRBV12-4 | TGTGCCAGCAGGTTCGACAGGGAGAGAGTCAGTGAGCAGTTCTTC | CASRFDRERVSEQFF
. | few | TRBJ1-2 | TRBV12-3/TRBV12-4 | TGTGCCAGCAGTTTAGAGGGGGTGATACCCTATGGCTACACCTTC | CASSLEGVIPYGYTF
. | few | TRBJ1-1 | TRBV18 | TGTGCCAGCTCCCCGACAGAAACTGAAGCTTTCTTT | CASSPTETEAFF
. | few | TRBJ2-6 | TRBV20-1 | TGCAGTGCTAGAGGGTTGGGCTCTGGGGCCAACGTCCTGACTTTC | CSARGLGSGANVLTF
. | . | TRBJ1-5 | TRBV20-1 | TGCAGTGCTAGTGATGGGGGGCTTTCTAGTCAGCCCCAGCATTTT | CSASDGGLSSQPQHF
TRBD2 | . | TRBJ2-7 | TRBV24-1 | TGTGCCACCAGTGCAAGATCCGCCGGGGGGTACTTTTACGAGCAGTACTTC | CATSARSAGGYFYEQYF
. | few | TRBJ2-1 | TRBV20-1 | TGCAGTGCTACTAGCGAAGGGAATGAGCAGTTCTTC | CSATSEGNEQFF
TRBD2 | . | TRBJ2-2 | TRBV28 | TGTGCCAGCCACCCAGGGAGGGGACGGGACACCGGGGAGCTGTTTTTT | CASHPGRGRDTGELFF
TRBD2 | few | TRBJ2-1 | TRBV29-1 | TGCAGCGTTGAACACCCAGCGGGATTATCCTTTGAGCAGTTCTTC | CSVEHPAGLSFEQFF
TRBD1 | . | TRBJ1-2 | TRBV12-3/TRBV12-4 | TGTGCCAGCAGTCCGCGGACAGGCATCTATGGCTACACCTTC | CASSPRTGIYGYTF
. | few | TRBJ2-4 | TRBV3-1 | TGTGCCAGCAGCCAACCCCGAGGCATTCAGTACTTC | CASSQPRGIQYF
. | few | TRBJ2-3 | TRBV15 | TGTGCCACCAGCAGAGATCGGGTAGATACGCAGTATTTT | CATSRDRVDTQYF
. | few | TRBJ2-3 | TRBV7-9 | TGTGCCAGCAGCTTAGTGGGGCAGGCGACAGATACGCAGTATTTT | CASSLVGQATDTQYF
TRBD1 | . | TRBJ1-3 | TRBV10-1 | TGCGCCAGCAGTGCTCGACCGACCGGGACAGACACCATATATTTT | CASSARPTGTDTIYF
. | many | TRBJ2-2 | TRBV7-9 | TGTGCCAGCAGCCATACCGGGCCCATTAACACCGGGGAGCTGTTTTTT | CASSHTGPINTGELFF
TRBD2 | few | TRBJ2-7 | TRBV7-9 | TGTGCCAGCAGCTTAGGGCGGGGGACCCGCTACGAGCAGTACTTC | CASSLGRGTRYEQYF
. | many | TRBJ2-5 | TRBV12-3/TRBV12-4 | TGTGCCAGCAGTTTGAGCGAGCGGGCACAAGAGACCCAGTACTTC | CASSLSERAQETQYF